This section outlines one T cell receptor beta chain sequence together with its context. The data belong to a study of blood T cell repertoires in COVID-19. Across the whole study: There were acute and convalescent COVID-19 samples, and they came from the United States, Italy and Spain.

Clones were sequenced by immunoSEQ multiplex PCR, and TCRdb holds only the in-frame ones, with some missing. The table includes over 45,000 clones, approximately 87% detected once. Trimming stripped 5 bases from V and 3 bases from J, with 25 bases between. From germline, CDR1 is SQVTM and CDR2 ANQGSEA. The CDR3 runs 17 residues. Sequencing input: peripheral blood. The sequence was obtained from a human donor in a cohort sampled during active COVID-19. The chain carries TRBV29-1 and TRBJ2-5, with TRBD2 as a possible D gene (6 bases). The CDR3 reads CSVFQVGPLAIEETQYF. The CDR3 coding sequence is TGCAGCGTTTTTCAGGTTGGGCCCCTAGCGATCGAAGAGACCCAGTACTTC.